This TCR beta chain comes out of a study of blood T cell repertoires in COVID-19 (dated by TCRdb to about 2020). At the level of the whole study: Samples covering the acute and convalescent phases of COVID-19 were provided by collaborators in the United States, Italy and Spain. Where available, HLA class I and class II types were obtained from metadata supplied by the sample provider rather than from assay-based typing. A freely available public database, intended as a resource for researchers studying the immune response to SARS-CoV-2, is where the repertoires were released. The samples were drawn from the first 160 participants of the ongoing ImmuneRACE study and from roughly 1,300 subjects provided by 6 global collaborators. The sample metadata nearly always contained a de-identified subject ID, COVID-19 status, age in years and sex. The prospective study material was composed of cDNA or gDNA derived from T cells, B-cell-depleted T cells, or PBMCs. Subjects who had been exposed to COVID-19, were actively infected with it, or had recovered from it provided the deeply sampled blood TCRbeta repertoires that made up the dataset.

In this sample, this clone turned up a few times. The antigen it recognizes is unknown. No much larger clone is present one base from it, and per-base qualities are unavailable. What the work shows at the level of the full study, not this receptor alone: Clinical and demographic metadata were provided uncurated, with the amount varying by source and participant.

In Seattle, one collaborating source enrolled patients while the infection was active and tracked those patients longitudinally over the course of disease. Each collaborating institution followed its own protocols to collect whole blood in K2EDTA tubes. For TCRbeta analysis, collaborators shipped samples in one of three forms: frozen whole blood, isolated PBMCs, or DNA extracted from either of those sample types. TCRbeta CDR3 regions were amplified from genomic DNA by means of the immunoSEQ Assay, a bias-controlled multiplex PCR. As for the authors' bioinformatics: Nucleated cell counts per sample were estimated from amplification of reference gene primers within the assay. To quantify the absolute abundance of each unique TCRbeta CDR3 rearrangement, sequence reads were collapsed and filtered. For each sample, productive Simpson clonality was calculated as the square root of Simpson's diversity index over productive rearrangements. Imported from immuneACCESS, the table was reduced by TCRdb to in-frame sequences with V and J called. These copies leave out some clones; in studies compared against another copy, an unresolved V gene accounts for under half, and the cause of the remainder is not known. That table furnishes V, J and clone size, whereas the DNA furnished D and trimming. This sample is represented by about 69,000 clones; about 86% of them were singletons. The ten largest clones capture approximately 15% of the sample.

A distance of 20 bases separates the germline ends of V and J, which lose 4 bases and 6 bases respectively. From its cysteine to its phenylalanine, the CDR3 spans 15 amino acids. Kept here is only the CDR3 DNA, which spans 45 bases and is read in frame from base 1. Taken from the germline V gene, the CDR1 and CDR2 loops are SGHRS and YFSETQ. This chain is built from TRBV5-1 and TRBJ2-7; the D region possibly corresponds to TRBD1 (5 bases align). Sequenced sample: peripheral blood. The clonotype was recovered from a man aged 35 to 55 with COVID-19, enrolled during active disease. In nucleotide form, the sequence is TGCGCCAGCAGCACTGGTGGTGCAGGGTATGGCGAGCAGTACTTC. Translated, this is CASSTGGAGYGEQYF.